The 16 T cell receptor beta chains below come from one sample, sequenced in a study of T cells after yellow fever vaccination. One entry per CDR3 protein results from TCRdb running MiXCR on the 5' RACE reads. The repertoire includes fewer than 350,000 distinct CDR3 sequences, roughly 4% of them detected once, and about a quarter sits in the top ten. Source: PBMCs, taken on the day of the yellow fever booster vaccination. These TCRs come from a man younger than 30 who received the YFV17D yellow fever vaccine.

This clonotype was seen more than once but under ten times. The chain uses TRBV12-3 or TRBV12-4 and TRBJ2-3; perhaps D is TRBD1 or TRBD2 (5 bases each). V lost 4 bases, J lost 4 bases, and 15 bases lay in between. CDR3 size: 15 residues. The CDR3 reads CASSWGPKEADTQYF. Written as DNA, the CDR3 is TGTGCCAGCAGTTGGGGACCCAAGGAGGCAGATACGCAGTATTTT.

This clonotype has a count of ten or more. The chain combines TRBV5-1 with TRBJ1-1, with TRBD1 as a possible D gene (6 bases). The V end lost 2 bases, the J end lost 4 bases, and 9 bases lay between the germline ends. The germline CDR1 and CDR2 sequences are SGHRS and YFSETQ. The CDR3 has 13 residues. As DNA, the CDR3 is TGCGCCAGCAGCTTTGCAGGGGTCACTGAAGCTTTCTTT. Translating it yields CASSFAGVTEAFF.

This clonotype was observed at least ten times. The V gene is TRBV7-2, the J gene TRBJ2-2, with TRBD2 matching 12 bases. Germline V gene data show CDR1 as SGHTA and CDR2 as FQGNSA. V gave up 5 bases and J gave up 7 bases; unmatched junction bases: 5. The CDR3 spans 15 residues. DNA of the CDR3: TGTGCCAGCAGCCCGCGACTAGCGGGGGTCGGGGAGCTGTTTTTT. This gives the protein CASSPRLAGVGELFF.

This clonotype was detected a few times. This sequence joins TRBV20-1 and TRBJ1-1; TRBD1 matches 9 bases. Trimming cost V 7 bases and J 1 base; bases outside gene matches: 16. The length of the CDR3 is 17 residues. The germline CDR1 and CDR2 sequences are DFQATT and SNEGSKA (reference sequence). CDR3 region: CSVTATGTGRGNTEAFF. CDR3 nucleotide sequence: TGCAGTGTTACCGCCACCGGGACAGGGAGAGGGAACACTGAAGCTTTCTTT.

The chain is built from TRBV6-6 and TRBJ1-1; possibly TRBD1 for D (5 bases). CDR1 is MNHNY, CDR2 SVGAGI, per germline (reference sequence). CDR3 size: 14 residues. Trimming pared 6 bases from V and 8 bases from J, leaving 19 bases between. The CDR3 loop is CASSRPGGSPEAFF. The CDR3 bases are TGTGCCAGCAGCCGACCGGGGGGTTCACCCGAAGCTTTCTTT.

The chain employs TRBV20-1 and TRBJ2-3; TRBD1 aligns across 7 bases. The CDR3 covers 14 residues. V was clipped by 4 bases and J by 1 base; unmatched bases: 5. The germline gives CDR1 DFQATT, CDR2 SNEGSKA (reference sequence). In nucleotides, the CDR3 is TGCAGTGCTACTAGGGGGCCGGGCACAGATACGCAGTATTTT. Translation: CSATRGPGTDTQYF.

This clonotype was recorded at least ten times. V gene TRBV4-1 combines with J gene TRBJ1-1; TRBD1 matches 7 bases. The CDR3 extends over 15 amino acids. V dropped 5 bases and J dropped 7; count of bases not matched to a gene: 13. Germline V lookup: CDR1 MGHRA, CDR2 YSYEKL. The CDR3 is CASSRTGTANGEAFF. CDR3 coding DNA: TGCGCCAGCAGCAGAACTGGGACAGCCAACGGTGAAGCTTTCTTT.

CDR3 residues: CASSPRTGAAYGYTF. The CDR3 DNA reads TGTGCCAGCAGTCCGAGGACAGGGGCAGCCTATGGCTACACCTTC. V usage is TRBV6-6 and J usage is TRBJ1-2; 9 bases are a match to TRBD1. CDR3 size: 15 residues. Per the germline V gene, CDR1 is MNHNY and CDR2 is SVGAGI (reference sequence). Germline trimming cut 5 bases from V and 4 bases from J; bases unmatched to any gene: 8.

This clonotype was observed at least ten times. V usage is TRBV7-2 and J usage is TRBJ2-5, with D possibly matching TRBD1 (6 bases). CDR1 and CDR2 (germline): SGHTA, FQGNSA. The CDR3 loop spans 14 amino acids. V lost 4 bases, J lost 1 base, and 10 bases lay in between. The CDR3 is CASSWQGFQETQYF. CDR3 in DNA: TGTGCCAGCAGCTGGCAGGGGTTCCAAGAGACCCAGTACTTC.

The table lists this clonotype with a few counts. This chain uses TRBV5-1 with TRBJ2-7; 7 bases align to TRBD1. Germline CDR1 and CDR2: SGHRS and YFSETQ. V lost 4 bases and J lost 4; bases outside the gene matches: 11. CDR3 length: 15 amino acids. The CDR3 bases are TGCGCCAGCAGCGCCAGCCCGGGACAGCGATACGAGCAGTACTTC. Its translation: CASSASPGQRYEQYF. The variable domain in full, with the rest retrieved from reference TRBV5-1 and TRBJ2-7, is KAGVTQTPRYLIKTRGQQVTLSCSPISGHRSVSWYQQTPGQGLQFLFEYFSETQRNKGNFPGRFSGRQFSNSRSEMNVSTLELGDSALYLCASSASPGQRYEQYFGPGTRLTVT.

The sample holds a few counts of this clonotype. The chain couples TRBV28 to TRBJ1-2; D is perhaps TRBD1 (5 bases). The CDR3 loop spans 14 amino acids. Germline V lookup: CDR1 MDHEN, CDR2 SYDVKM. V was cut by 4 bases and J by 4 bases, with 13 bases left in between. CDR3 in DNA: TGTGCCAGCAGTTCCCTAGGTGGGGGCTATGGCTACACCTTC. This encodes CASSSLGGGYGYTF.

This clonotype was seen ten or more times. V usage is TRBV5-1 and J usage is TRBJ2-5; D assignment may be TRBD1 or TRBD2 (5 bases each). The CDR3 consists of 15 residues. Germline CDR1 reads SGHRS; CDR2 reads YFSETQ. V dropped 4 bases and J dropped 0 bases, with 13 bases sitting between them. The CDR3 DNA reads as TGCGCCAGCAGCCACGGGACCAAGTACCAAGAGACCCAGTACTTC. It yields the protein CASSHGTKYQETQYF.

The chain recombines TRBV10-3 with TRBJ2-5; D call uncertain. V dropped 4 bases and J dropped 5 bases, with 11 bases sitting between them. The CDR3 spans 13 residues. The V gene's germline CDR1 is ENHRY and CDR2 SYGVKD. The CDR3 is CAISVDREETQYF. CDR3 sequence (DNA): TGTGCCATCAGTGTTGACCGAGAGGAGACCCAGTACTTC.

This clonotype came up a few times. The chain links TRBV6-5 to TRBJ1-2; no definite D call. Deletions cut 5 bases from V and 3 bases from J, with 13 bases between. The length of the CDR3 is 14 residues. The germline V gene has CDR1 MNHEY and CDR2 SVGAGI. The CDR3 protein is CASSAGGSYYGYTF. CDR3 DNA sequence: TGTGCCAGCAGTGCTGGAGGTTCCTACTATGGCTACACCTTC.

The gene calls are TRBV2 and TRBJ2-5; TRBD1 matches at 10 bases. The CDR3 loop spans 14 amino acids. The germline V gene has CDR1 SNHLY and CDR2 FYNNEI. The V gene end was trimmed by 3 bases and the J gene end by 7 bases; junction bases not matched to a gene: 5. The CDR3 DNA follows: TGTGCCAGCAGTGACTGGGACAGGGGATCGACCCAGTACTTC. Protein product: CASSDWDRGSTQYF.

This clonotype has more than one count but fewer than ten. The genes are TRBV28 and TRBJ2-6; unclear D gene. The CDR3 contains 13 residues. Germline values: CDR1 MDHEN, CDR2 SYDVKM. The V gene lost 6 bases and the J gene lost 4 bases, with 7 bases spanning the gap. CDR3 DNA: TGTGCCAGCAGCTCCTTCGGGGCCAACGTCCTGACTTTC. Translated: CASSSFGANVLTF.